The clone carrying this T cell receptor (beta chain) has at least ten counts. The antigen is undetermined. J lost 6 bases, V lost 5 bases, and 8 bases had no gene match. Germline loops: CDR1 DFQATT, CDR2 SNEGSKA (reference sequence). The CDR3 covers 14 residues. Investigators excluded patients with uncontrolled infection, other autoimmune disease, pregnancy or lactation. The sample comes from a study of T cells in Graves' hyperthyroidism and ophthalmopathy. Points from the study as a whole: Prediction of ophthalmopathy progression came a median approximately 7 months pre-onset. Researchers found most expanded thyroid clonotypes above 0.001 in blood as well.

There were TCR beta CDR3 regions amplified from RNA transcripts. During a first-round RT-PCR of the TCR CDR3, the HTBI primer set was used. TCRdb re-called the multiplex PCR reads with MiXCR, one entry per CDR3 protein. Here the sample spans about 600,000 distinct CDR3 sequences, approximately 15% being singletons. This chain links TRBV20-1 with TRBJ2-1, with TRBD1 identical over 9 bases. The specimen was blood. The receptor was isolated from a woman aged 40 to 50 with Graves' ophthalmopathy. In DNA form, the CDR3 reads TGCAGTGCTGCCCGGGACAGGGTTTTCAATGAGCAGTTCTTC. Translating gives CSAARDRVFNEQFF.